The sequence of this T cell receptor beta chain was determined in a study of low-dose radiotherapy and immunotherapy resistance in tumors. Study-level background: Nivolumab was given to patients as a 240 mg flat dose every two weeks, and ipilimumab at 1 mg/kg every six weeks. Both were delivered intravenously. Oral administration of aspirin 300 mg daily occurred for four cycles, commencing at cycle 1 day 1.

Sample time point: before trial treatment. The donors' treatment consisted of nivolumab, ipilimumab, aspirin, low-dose cyclophosphamide and low-dose radiotherapy. This clonotype has a count of ten or more. Both TCRalpha and TCRbeta chains were reverse transcribed with V-gene-specific primers. TCR amplification used about 20 PCR cycles, a constant-region primer and a V-primer adapter. TCRdb fed the reads into MiXCR, producing one record per CDR3 protein. This repertoire shows 40,000 or so distinct CDR3 sequences, roughly 28% found once; its top ten account for around 3.5%. V was clipped by 1 base and J by 6 bases, with 9 bases between them. This CDR3 region has 13 residues. The germline CDR1 and CDR2 sequences are SGHAT and FQNNGV.

The receptor comes from a male donor with gallbladder cancer. The sample consisted of PBMCs, taken before treatment. The chain links TRBV11-2 to TRBJ1-2, with no clear D. CDR3: CASSLARANGYTF. The CDR3 DNA sequence: TGTGCCAGCAGCTTAGCTAGGGCGAATGGCTACACCTTC.